This TCR beta chain comes out of a study of T cells expressing NK-cell markers (dated by TCRdb to the early 2020s). Regarding the research as a whole: Three sorted T-cell subsets (CD3+CD56+NKG2C+, CD3+CD56+NKG2C- and CD3+CD56-NKG2C+) from eight donors had their TCR beta-chain repertoires profiled. Illumina HiSeq 2000/2500, MiSeq or NextSeq was used to sequence libraries as 2 x 150 bp reads. Randomly selected healthy volunteers, three men and five women, were used as the eight sequenced donors. Most of the eight sequenced donors were HCMV-seropositive and one was HCMV-seronegative. Broader findings and caveats from the paper: Those dominant clonotypes were again the most abundant among CD3+CD56-NKG2C+ cells in four donors, at roughly 25-60.1%. For several donors, the dominant CD3+CD56+NKG2C+ clonotypes were among the top 10 CD8+ clonotypes and accounted for about 1.0-8% of CD8+ T cells. Whether the expanded NKG2C-expressing T cell clones were specific for HCMV antigens was left unclear.

Sequencing was carried out with an Illumina HiSeq 2000. 5'RACE template switching, by which a universal primer site and unique molecular identifiers were added, was used to make TCR beta cDNA libraries. Priming for cDNA synthesis came from the TCR beta constant segment, and two successive PCR amplification steps followed. The original pipeline was this. MIGEC was used to demultiplex reads and group reads by UMI, and MiTCR was used to assemble and quantify clonotypes. To remove erroneous sequences, TCR cDNA sequences were retained only when supported by two or more reads. The tcR package was used for downstream repertoire analysis, with clonotypes matched between fractions based on CDR3 nucleotide sequence plus V segment. VDJmatch was used to annotate antigen specificity against VDJdb, with one amino acid substitution in CDR3 allowed. TCRdb reprocessed the public reads and reports one entry per CDR3 protein sequence, without DNA. The V and J calls, along with clone size, are taken from TCRdb and not from the paper's own processing. The record for this sample contains about 430,000 distinct CDR3 sequences. The top ten constitute almost 1.5% of the sample.

CDR1 and CDR2 are drawn from the germline V gene: KGHSH, LQKENI. Counted from cysteine to phenylalanine, this CDR3 has 14 amino acids. No DNA sequence was recorded. To determine HCMV serostatus, a commercial ELISA kit was used to detect HCMV-specific IgG in serum. Ficoll density gradient centrifugation was used to isolate peripheral blood mononuclear cells from blood. As to this clonotype: This clone's antigen is unknown.

The sequenced sample was blood T cells: a sorted CD56 or NKG2C T cell subset, CD4+ or CD8+ T cells, or bulk PBMC T cells (not recorded which). The chain links TRBV18 with TRBJ1-5. The TCR was taken from a woman aged 45-60 years in good health. Donor details come from another sample of the same person, matched by shared clones. This receptor carries the CDR3 CASSPTSTNQPQHF.